The 8 T cell receptor beta chains listed next were all sequenced from one sample in a study of cytomegalovirus exposure and HLA in healthy donors. It was with 60 Vbeta and 13 Jbeta primers that the PCR ran. The table came from immunoSEQ multiplex PCR; TCRdb's copy has only in-frame clones and leaves some out. The profile shows more than 100,000 clones, approximately 77% of them singletons. The sample taken for sequencing was PBMCs. The receptor source for this set is an older woman in good health and CMV-seronegative.

This clone occurred once. The rearrangement uses TRBV7-2 and TRBJ2-5, with 8 positions matching TRBD2. This CDR3 contains 13 residues. V lost 8 bases to trimming and J lost 2 bases; unmatched junction nucleotides: 4. Germline assignment: CDR1 SGHTA and CDR2 FQGNSA. This chain's CDR3 is CASAGGRQETQYF. CDR3 coding DNA: TGTGCCAGCGCGGGGGGCAGACAAGAGACCCAGTACTTC.

The chain recombines TRBV28 with TRBJ1-6; perhaps TRBD1 as D (5 bases). The V end was cut by 7 bases, the J end by 7 bases, with 14 bases between. Germline loops: CDR1 MDHEN, CDR2 SYDVKM. There are 14 residues in the CDR3. CDR3 nucleotide sequence: TGTGCCAGCACCATGGGGGGGGTAAATTCACCCCTCCACTTT. It codes for CASTMGGVNSPLHF.

The V gene is TRBV5-1, the J gene TRBJ2-7, with TRBD1 matching 11 bases. V shed 0 bases, J shed 1 base, and the junction held 6 bases outside the gene matches. Germline lookup yields CDR1 SGHRS and CDR2 YFSETQ. CDR3 length: 17 amino acids. CDR3 nucleotide sequence: TGCGCCAGCAGCTTGGCCCCGGGACAGGGGGAGTCCTACGAGCAGTACTTC. Encoded protein: CASSLAPGQGESYEQYF.

In the case of this clone: Other DNA sequences in this specimen translate into the identical CDR3. The chain links TRBV5-1 to TRBJ2-5; the D gene is possibly TRBD2 (6 bases). The CDR3 spans 13 residues. V lost 0 bases and J lost 4, with 7 bases in between. Germline V gene sequence: CDR1 SGHRS, CDR2 YFSETQ. CDR3 protein: CASSLGGGETQYF. In nucleotides, the CDR3 is TGCGCCAGCAGCTTGGGGGGAGGAGAGACCCAGTACTTC.

The V call is TRBV11-2, the J call TRBJ1-1, with TRBD1 identical over 7 bases. J gave up 0 bases and V 6 bases, and 1 base lay outside the gene matches. The CDR3 is 13 amino acids. Germline CDR1 and CDR2: SGHAT and FQNNGV. In DNA form, the CDR3 reads TGTGCCAGCAGACAGGGGTTGAACACTGAAGCTTTCTTT. Residues: CASRQGLNTEAFF. Full variable domain (missing parts from reference TRBV11-2 and TRBJ1-1): EAGVAQSPRYKIIEKRQSVAFWCNPISGHATLYWYQQILGQGPKLLIQFQNNGVVDDSQLPKDRFSAERLKGVDSTLKIQPAKLEDSAVYLCASRQGLNTEAFFGQGTRLTVV.

The genes are TRBV5-1 and TRBJ1-1, with 10 bases matching TRBD1. The CDR3 runs to 14 residues. From germline, CDR1 is SGHRS and CDR2 YFSETQ. The ends lost 7 bases at V and 5 bases at J; junction bases unmatched: 8. CDR3 bases: TGCGCCAGCCGGGACAGGGGAAAAGGGACTGAAGCTTTCTTT. It codes for CASRDRGKGTEAFF.

The table lists this clone with a count of one. The rearrangement joins TRBV7-9 to TRBJ1-2, with D possibly being TRBD1 (5 bases). The CDR3 totals 13 residues. Trimming took 2 bases from V and 6 from J, leaving 10 bases between them. CDR1 and CDR2 from the germline V gene are SEHNR and FQNEAQ (reference sequence). CDR3 DNA sequence: TGTGCCAGCAGCTTAAGGCAGGGTGATGGCTACACCTTC. It specifies CASSLRQGDGYTF.

This chain links TRBV27 with TRBJ2-7, with D tentatively TRBD2 (6 bases). Germline V lookup: CDR1 MNHEY, CDR2 SMNVEV (reference sequence). V was pared by 6 bases and J by 5 bases, with 20 bases between. The CDR3 length is 15 residues. The CDR3 is CASRPAGNSFHEQYF. CDR3 DNA sequence: TGTGCCAGCAGACCTGCGGGGAACTCATTCCACGAGCAGTACTTC.